This TCR beta chain was captured by sequencing in a study of metastatic and nonmetastatic thyroid tumors. Original processing notes: Differences in CDR3 between clinicopathological groups were drawn on to build a classifier intended to discriminate distant-metastatic papillary thyroid cancer patients. TCRdb re-called the PCR reads through MiXCR. These V and J calls originate from TCRdb's pipeline instead of the authors' own analysis. The data hold tens of thousands of clones, with around 25% observed a single time. None of the patients had undergone any treatment ahead of thyroid surgery. The V and J ends lost 3 bases and 5 bases respectively, with 16 bases between them. This CDR3 is 14 amino acids long. Germline V gene lookup returns CDR1 DFQATT and CDR2 SNEGSKA (reference sequence).

V usage is TRBV20-1 and J usage is TRBJ1-2; possible D gene TRBD1, 6 bases. This clonotype was sampled from a female donor with papillary thyroid cancer or a benign thyroid nodule (not recorded which). Some clones in this sample may be carry-over from other donors' samples. Source material: blood. The CDR3 here is CSARATGSGYGYTF. CDR3 DNA sequence: TGCAGTGCTAGGGCTACAGGGTCTGGTTATGGCTACACCTTC.